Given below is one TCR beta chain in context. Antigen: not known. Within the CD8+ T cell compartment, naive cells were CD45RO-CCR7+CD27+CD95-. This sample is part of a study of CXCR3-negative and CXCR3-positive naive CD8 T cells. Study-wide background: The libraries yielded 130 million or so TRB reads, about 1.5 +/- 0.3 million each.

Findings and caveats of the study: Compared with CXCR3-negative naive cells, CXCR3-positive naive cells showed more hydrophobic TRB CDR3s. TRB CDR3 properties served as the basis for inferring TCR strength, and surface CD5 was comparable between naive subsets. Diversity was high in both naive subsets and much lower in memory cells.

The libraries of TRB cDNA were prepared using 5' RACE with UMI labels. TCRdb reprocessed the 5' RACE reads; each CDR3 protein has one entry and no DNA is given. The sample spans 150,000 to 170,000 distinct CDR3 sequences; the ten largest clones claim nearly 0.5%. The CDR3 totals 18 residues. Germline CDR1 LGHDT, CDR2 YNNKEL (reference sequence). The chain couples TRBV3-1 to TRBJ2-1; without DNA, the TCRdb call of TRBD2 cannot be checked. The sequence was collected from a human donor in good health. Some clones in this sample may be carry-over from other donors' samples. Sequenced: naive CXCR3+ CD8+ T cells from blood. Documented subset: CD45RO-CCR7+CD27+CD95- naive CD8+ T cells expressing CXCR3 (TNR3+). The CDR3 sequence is CASSQDTLAGGPGNEQFF.